This TCR beta chain emerged from a study of CD8+CD57+ T cells in acquired aplastic anemia. Of note for this clonotype: A read error may be the cause here, since a much bigger clone is one base away.

Selection for sequencing was limited to patients who had shown CD8+CD57+ cell expansion by flow cytometry. TCR beta VDJ combinations and CDR3 sequences were profiled from genomic DNA. In TCRdb, the reads were re-called with MiXCR into one record per CDR3 protein. This table holds about 160,000 distinct CDR3 sequences, 40% to 60% found once. The sample comprised sorted CD4+, CD8+, or CD8+CD57+ T cells (not recorded which) from PBMCs. This clonotype was obtained from a human donor with aplastic anemia.

The CDR3 DNA follows: TGTGCCAGCAGCGTAGAATATGAGGACAATGAGCAGTTCTTC. This translates into CASSVEYEDNEQFF. This chain connects TRBV9 to TRBJ2-1; D remains ambiguous. The CDR3 extends over 14 amino acids. Trimming removed 0 bases from V and 5 bases from J, with 9 bases in between. The germline V gene encodes CDR1 SGDLS and CDR2 YYNGEE. The whole variable domain, remainder taken from reference TRBV9 and TRBJ2-1, is DSGVTQTPKHLITATGQRVTLRCSPRSGDLSVYWYQQSLDQGLQFLIQYYNGEERAKGNILERFSAQQFPDLHSELNLSSLELGDSALYFCASSVEYEDNEQFFGPGTRLTVL.